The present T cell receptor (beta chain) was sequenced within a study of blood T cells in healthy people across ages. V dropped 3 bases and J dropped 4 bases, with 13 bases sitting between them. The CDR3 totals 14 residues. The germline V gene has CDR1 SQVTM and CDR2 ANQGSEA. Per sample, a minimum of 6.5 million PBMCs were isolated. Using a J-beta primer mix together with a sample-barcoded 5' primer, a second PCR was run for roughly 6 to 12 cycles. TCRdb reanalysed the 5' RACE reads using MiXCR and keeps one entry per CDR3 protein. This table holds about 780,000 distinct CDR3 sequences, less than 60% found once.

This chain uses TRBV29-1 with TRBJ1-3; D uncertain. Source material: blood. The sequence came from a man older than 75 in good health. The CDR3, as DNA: TGCAGCGTTGAGGTAGTGGGCAACGGAAACACCATATATTTT. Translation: CSVEVVGNGNTIYF.